This entry lists 24 T cell receptor beta chains sequenced from one sample in a study of molecular identifiers for immune sequencing clone quantification. TCRdb used MiXCR to reprocess the PCR reads, holding one entry per CDR3 protein. The table shows roughly 90,000 distinct CDR3 sequences, with around 19% occurring only once. Specimen: naive CD8+ T cells from blood, with Jurkat cell RNA spiked in. Subset of the sample: FACS-sorted CD8+CD4-CCR7+CD45RA+ naive T cells. These receptors all come from a human donor in good health. Some libraries in this study had Jurkat cell RNA spiked in.

The chain uses TRBV12-3 or TRBV12-4 and TRBJ2-7; no definite D call. The CDR3 contains 13 residues. Trimming took 2 bases from V and 2 from J, leaving 7 bases between them. CDR3 loop: CASSLLDPYEQYF. The CDR3, as DNA: TGTGCCAGCAGTTTACTAGACCCCTACGAGCAGTACTTC.

Details on this clonotype: One base away lies a much larger clone, so this may be a sequencing read error. As the CDR3 is not closed by the conserved phenylalanine or tryptophan, this likely results from a read error. The J gene is TRBJ2-7, the V gene TRBV28, with 14 bases aligning to TRBD2. After removal of 3 bases from V and 10 bases from J, the junction contained 5 bases not matched to a gene. CDR1 is MDHEN, CDR2 SYDVKM, per germline. The CDR3 has 14 amino acids. Here the CDR3 DNA reads TGTGCCAGCAGTTTGAGGACTAGCGGGAGGTCTCAGTACCTC. This translates into CASSLRTSGRSQYL.

In its sample, this clonotype was seen many times. The chain employs TRBV15 and TRBJ1-1, with a weak D call TRBD1 (5 bases). Trimming removed 5 bases from V and 5 bases from J, with 18 bases in between. The length of the CDR3 is 15 residues. Germline CDR1 LNHNV, CDR2 YYDKDF (reference sequence). CDR3: CATSAPQGPRTEAFF. The CDR3 DNA is TGTGCCACCAGCGCGCCGCAGGGACCGAGGACTGAAGCTTTCTTT.

Remarks on this clonotype: A much larger clone differs from this one at a single base, so this may be a read error. The chain is built from TRBV20-1 and TRBJ1-3; D call uncertain. Germline V gene data show CDR1 as DFQATT and CDR2 as SNEGSKA (reference sequence). The CDR3 is 14 amino acids. Trimming removed 5 bases at V and 4 bases at J, with 15 bases between. The CDR3 spells CSAGASLRGNTIYF. The CDR3 DNA is TGCAGTGCTGGTGCCAGTCTTCGCGGAAACACCATATATTTT.

The rearrangement joins TRBV7-9 to TRBJ1-5; D not resolved. Germline CDR1 and CDR2: SEHNR and FQNEAQ (reference sequence). Trimming pared 5 bases from V and 3 bases from J, leaving 5 bases between. The CDR3 runs to 12 residues. CDR3 residues: CASSTINQPQHF. The CDR3 DNA reads TGTGCCAGCAGCACCATCAATCAGCCCCAGCATTTT.

This clonotype was picked up a small number of times. A clone one base away is much larger, so this may be a read error. V is TRBV12-3 or TRBV12-4 and J is TRBJ2-4; the D is unclear. The CDR3 covers 12 residues. The ends were cut back, 6 bases at V and 12 bases at J, with 15 bases in the middle. For the CDR3, the DNA is TGTGCCAGCAGCCCGCTTTGGCACACTCAGTACTTC. As protein: CASSPLWHTQYF.

To note about this clonotype: A much larger clone sits a single nucleotide away, making a read error possible. The chain joins TRBV3-1 to TRBJ2-2; maybe TRBD1 (6 bases). The CDR3 has 16 amino acids. V was trimmed by 5 bases and J by 3 bases, leaving 16 bases between them. Germline lookup yields CDR1 LGHDT and CDR2 YNNKEL (reference sequence). DNA for the CDR3: TGTGCCAGCAGCAACGGGTCAACAGGGTACACCGGGGAGCTGTTTTTT. It yields the protein CASSNGSTGYTGELFF.

The chain carries TRBV5-1 and TRBJ2-3, with 7 bases aligning to TRBD1. The CDR3 is made up of 17 amino acids. V shed 1 base, J shed 4 bases, and the junction held 12 bases outside the gene matches. Germline assignment: CDR1 SGHRS and CDR2 YFSETQ. The CDR3 region has the DNA TGCGCCAGCAGCTTGTTAGGCGACAGGGAAGGTCCAGATACGCAGTATTTT. Its protein product is CASSLLGDREGPDTQYF.

This clonotype has only a few counts. CDR3 sequence reads: CASSEFAERRGYTF. CDR3 sequence (DNA): TGTGCCAGCAGTGAATTTGCAGAAAGGAGGGGCTACACCTTC. V gene TRBV2 combines with J gene TRBJ1-2, with D uncertain. Trimming removed 2 bases from V and 8 bases from J, with 15 bases in between. The CDR3 is 14 residues long. Germline V CDR1 and CDR2: SNHLY, FYNNEI.

This clonotype was counted many times. V usage is TRBV29-1 and J usage is TRBJ2-2; 10 bases are shared with TRBD2. CDR1 and CDR2 from the germline V gene are SQVTM and ANQGSEA. Germline trimming cut 5 bases from V and 1 base from J; bases unmatched to any gene: 7. This CDR3 region has 16 residues. The CDR3 protein is CSVRSPSGGNTGELFF. DNA of the CDR3: TGCAGCGTTCGCTCTCCTAGCGGGGGGAACACCGGGGAGCTGTTTTTT.

This clonotype was seen ten or more times. The chain recombines TRBV4-1 with TRBJ1-5; D gene ambiguous. The CDR3 totals 15 residues. Trimming left V 0 bases short and J 7 bases short, with 13 bases between. Germline CDR1 reads MGHRA; CDR2 reads YSYEKL. In DNA form, the CDR3 reads TGCGCCAGCAGCCAAGATCACGGAGGGATGCAGCCCCAGCATTTT. As protein: CASSQDHGGMQPQHF.

This sequence joins TRBV7-9 and TRBJ2-5; possibly TRBD2 for D (5 bases). V shed 5 bases and J shed 5 bases, with 12 bases lying between them. The CDR3 has 13 amino acids. CDR1 SEHNR and CDR2 FQNEAQ come from the germline V gene (reference sequence). DNA for the CDR3: TGTGCCAGCAGCCGCGACTGGGAGGAGACCCAGTACTTC. It specifies CASSRDWEETQYF.

In its sample, this clonotype was seen many times. The chain recombines TRBV7-8 with TRBJ2-1; either TRBD1 or TRBD2 may fit D (5 bases each). The CDR3 length is 16 residues. Deletions cut 1 base from V and 3 bases from J, with 13 bases between. Looked up from germline, CDR1 is SGHVS and CDR2 is FQNEAQ. CDR3 DNA: TGTGCCAGCAGCTTAGAGGGGACCCTCATCTACAATGAGCAGTTCTTC. As protein: CASSLEGTLIYNEQFF.

This clonotype was detected many times. V is TRBV20-1 and J is TRBJ1-5; 9 bases line up with TRBD1. The CDR3 loop spans 18 amino acids. From germline, CDR1 is DFQATT and CDR2 SNEGSKA (reference sequence). J lost 0 bases, V lost 2 bases, and 11 bases had no gene match. The CDR3 DNA sequence: TGCAGTGCTAGAACCGGGACAGGGATCCATTATAGCAATCAGCCCCAGCATTTT. Its translation: CSARTGTGIHYSNQPQHF.

The V and J genes are TRBV2 and TRBJ1-1; 8 nucleotides match TRBD1. This CDR3 contains 13 residues. Per the germline V gene, CDR1 is SNHLY and CDR2 is FYNNEI. V lost 6 bases and J lost 4; bases outside the gene matches: 4. The CDR3 loop reads CASRIGQGTEAFF. The CDR3 DNA is TGTGCCAGCAGGATAGGACAGGGCACTGAAGCTTTCTTT.

V is TRBV4-1 and J is TRBJ2-7; 8 bases match TRBD1. This CDR3 spans 15 amino acids. Germline V gives CDR1 MGHRA, CDR2 YSYEKL. With V trimmed by 2 bases and J by 3 bases, 6 bases remained unmatched. CDR3 region: CASSQIPGGSYEQYF. CDR3 DNA sequence: TGCGCCAGCAGCCAAATTCCAGGGGGCAGCTACGAGCAGTACTTC.

Note on this clonotype: It may be a read error: a sequence one base away is much more abundant. Since the CDR3 does not end with the conserved phenylalanine or tryptophan, this likely comes from a read error. The chain recombines TRBV12-3 or TRBV12-4 with TRBJ2-6; D may correspond to TRBD1 or TRBD2 (5 bases each). The CDR3 has 20 amino acids. Trimming removed 6 bases from V and 4 bases from J, with 28 bases in between. The CDR3 DNA sequence: TGTGCCAGCAGGTCCCCGGGCGGGTTTTTCGGGGCAACCGGGGCCAACGTCCTGACTTCC. Translated, it gives CASRSPGGFFGATGANVLTS.

Many counts were recorded for this clonotype. The V gene is TRBV7-9, the J gene TRBJ2-7; D remains unclear. This CDR3 has 13 amino acids. In germline, CDR1 is SEHNR, CDR2 FQNEAQ (reference sequence). V was trimmed by 10 bases and J by 0 bases, leaving 13 bases between them. The CDR3 loop is CAIRGSSSYEQYF. CDR3 nucleotide sequence: TGTGCCATCAGAGGCTCGAGCTCCTACGAGCAGTACTTC.

This clonotype came up many times. J is TRBJ1-4 and V is TRBV6-2 or TRBV6-3, with TRBD1 as a possible D gene (5 bases). The germline V and J ends were trimmed by 7 bases and 5 bases, with 20 bases remaining between them. The CDR3 is made up of 16 amino acids. Germline CDR1 and CDR2: MNHEY and SVGEGT. The CDR3 protein is CASTRPPGTANEKLFF. As DNA, the CDR3 is TGTGCCAGCACCAGGCCTCCCGGGACGGCGAATGAAAAACTGTTTTTT.

In its sample, this clonotype was seen many times. The rearrangement links TRBV3-1 to TRBJ2-7; the D is unclear. The CDR3 covers 11 residues. Germline V CDR1 and CDR2: LGHDT, YNNKEL (reference sequence). Trimming took off 0 bases at V and 6 bases at J, with 3 bases between the two ends. CDR3 sequence reads: CASSQESEQYF. Here the CDR3 DNA reads TGTGCCAGCAGCCAAGAAAGCGAGCAGTACTTC.

This clonotype came up many times. The V gene is TRBV12-5, the J gene TRBJ2-5; no definite D call. The germline CDR1 and CDR2 sequences are LGHNT and FRNRAP. This CDR3 comprises 13 residues. V was pared by 6 bases and J by 0 bases, with 8 bases between. The CDR3: CASGRTDQETQYF. The CDR3 nucleotides are TGTGCTAGTGGCCGGACGGACCAAGAGACCCAGTACTTC.

The sample holds a few counts of this clonotype. The junction departs from the called germline gene at one end, perhaps through a read error. The chain has TRBV19 and TRBJ1-5; D gene unclear. The CDR3 has 15 residues. The germline CDR1 and CDR2 sequences are LNHDA and SQIVND (reference sequence). CDR3 in amino acids: CASSIDGKGNQPPHF. Here the CDR3 DNA reads TGTGCCAGTAGTATCGACGGGAAAGGCAATCAGCCCCCGCATTTT.

This clonotype appeared many times. The genes are TRBV28 and TRBJ2-2, with D maybe TRBD1 (5 bases). V was trimmed by 1 base and J by 1 base, leaving 7 bases between them. The CDR3 loop spans 15 amino acids. CDR1 and CDR2 from the germline V gene are MDHEN and SYDVKM. The CDR3, as DNA: TGTGCCAGCAGTTTATTCAGGGAGAACACCGGGGAGCTGTTTTTT. Residues: CASSLFRENTGELFF.

This clonotype was recorded at least ten times. The rearrangement links TRBV4-1 to TRBJ1-1; D unclear. The CDR3 is made up of 14 amino acids. Germline V CDR1 and CDR2: MGHRA, YSYEKL. With 3 bases removed from V and 0 bases from J, the gap between germline ends came to 8 bases. The chain's CDR3 is CASSHPTVNTEAFF. The CDR3 DNA reads as TGCGCCAGCAGCCACCCGACGGTGAACACTGAAGCTTTCTTT.